This TCR beta chain was identified in a study of T cells in Graves' hyperthyroidism and ophthalmopathy. This CDR3 comprises 13 residues. Trimming stripped 7 bases from V and 4 bases from J, with 13 bases between. TCR beta CDR3 sequences were amplified from RNA transcripts. A first-round RT-PCR of the TCR CDR3 used the HTBI primer set. Via MiXCR, TCRdb re-called the multiplex PCR reads, giving one row per CDR3 protein. This table has about 550,000 distinct CDR3 sequences, around 20% appearing once. Criteria for exclusion of patients were uncontrolled infection, other autoimmune disease, pregnancy or lactation. Extraction of PBMCs used 9 to 10 ml of fresh peripheral blood.

The sample consisted of blood. The chain has TRBV12-3 or TRBV12-4 and TRBJ1-2; the D gene is possibly TRBD1 (5 bases). This TCR was recovered from a man aged 18 to 30 with Graves' hyperthyroidism. CDR3 bases: TGTGCCAGCACCAACGCCAGGGCCTATGGCTACACCTTC. It encodes CASTNARAYGYTF.